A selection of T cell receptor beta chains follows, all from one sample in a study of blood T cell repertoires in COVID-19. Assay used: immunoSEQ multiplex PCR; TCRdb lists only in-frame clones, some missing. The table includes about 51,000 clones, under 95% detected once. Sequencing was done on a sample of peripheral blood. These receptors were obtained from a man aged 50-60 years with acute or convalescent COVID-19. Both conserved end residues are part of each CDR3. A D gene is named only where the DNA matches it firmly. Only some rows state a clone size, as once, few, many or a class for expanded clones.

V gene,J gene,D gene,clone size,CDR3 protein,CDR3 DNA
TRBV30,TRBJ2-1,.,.,CAWTAGAIYNEQFF,TGTGCCTGGACGGCAGGGGCCATCTACAATGAGCAGTTCTTC
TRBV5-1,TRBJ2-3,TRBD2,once,CASSLVLSGRRTDTQYF,TGCGCCAGCAGCTTGGTCTTGAGCGGGAGACGCACAGATACGCAGTATTTT
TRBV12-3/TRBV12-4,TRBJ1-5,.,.,CASSFGGRLQHF,TGTGCCAGCAGTTTTGGGGGCCGACTCCAGCATTTT
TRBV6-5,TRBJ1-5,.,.,CASSYSGQNQPQHF,TGTGCCAGCAGTTACTCTGGACAGAATCAGCCCCAGCATTTT
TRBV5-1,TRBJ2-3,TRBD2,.,CASSLSPTSGSTDTQYF,TGCGCCAGCAGCTTGTCCCCGACTAGCGGTAGCACAGATACGCAGTATTTT
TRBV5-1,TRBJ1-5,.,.,CASSLGAGGNQPQHF,TGCGCCAGCAGCTTGGGAGCAGGGGGCAATCAGCCCCAGCATTTT
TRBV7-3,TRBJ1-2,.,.,CANSSGQFSYGYTF,TGTGCCAACAGCTCTGGACAGTTTAGTTATGGCTACACCTTC
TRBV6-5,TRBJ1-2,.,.,CASSYPDGGGYTF,TGTGCCAGCAGTTACCCGGACGGAGGTGGCTACACCTTC
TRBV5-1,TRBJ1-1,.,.,CASSFQGTEAFF,TGCGCCAGCAGCTTTCAGGGGACTGAAGCTTTCTTT
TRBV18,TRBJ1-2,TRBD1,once,CASSTRTGGVDHGYTF,TGTGCCAGCTCAACCCGGACAGGGGGCGTTGATCATGGCTACACCTTC
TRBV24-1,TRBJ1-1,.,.,CATSDSSRGQNTEAFF,TGTGCCACCAGTGATTCGAGCCGGGGTCAGAACACTGAAGCTTTCTTT
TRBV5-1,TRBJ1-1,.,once,CASSLDRENTEAFF,TGCGCCAGCAGCTTGGACAGGGAGAACACTGAAGCTTTCTTT
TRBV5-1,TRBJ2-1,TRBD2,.,CASSLSQLAGVYNEQFF,TGCGCCAGCAGCTTGAGTCAACTAGCGGGGGTATACAATGAGCAGTTCTTC
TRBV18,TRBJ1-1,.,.,CASSPFVKPESTEAFF,TGTGCCAGCTCACCATTCGTTAAGCCTGAGAGCACTGAAGCTTTCTTT
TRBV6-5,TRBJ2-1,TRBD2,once,CASKLAGGRNEQFF,TGTGCCAGCAAACTAGCGGGGGGGCGGAATGAGCAGTTCTTC
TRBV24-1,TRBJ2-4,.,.,CATSDLTPNQYF,TGTGCCACCAGTGATTTGACTCCCAATCAGTACTTC
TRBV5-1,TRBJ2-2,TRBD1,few,CASSLESPGQGSGELFF,TGCGCCAGCAGCTTGGAATCCCCGGGACAGGGGTCCGGGGAGCTGTTTTTT
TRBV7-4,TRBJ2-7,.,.,CASSLLFHEQYF,TGTGCCAGCAGCCTCTTGTTTCACGAGCAGTACTTC
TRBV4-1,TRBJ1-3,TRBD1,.,CASSLLTGVGNTIYF,TGCGCCAGCAGCCTCCTTACAGGGGTTGGAAACACCATATATTTT
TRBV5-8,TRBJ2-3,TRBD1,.,CASSSGQGTDTQYF,TGTGCCAGCAGCTCGGGACAGGGAACAGATACGCAGTATTTT
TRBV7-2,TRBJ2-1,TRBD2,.,CASSLALAGGQFF,TGTGCCAGCAGCTTAGCTCTAGCGGGGGGGCAGTTCTTC
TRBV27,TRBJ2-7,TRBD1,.,CASSLGSGQGSYEQYF,TGTGCCAGCAGTTTGGGTTCGGGACAGGGGTCCTACGAGCAGTACTTC
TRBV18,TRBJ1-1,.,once,CASSPPAGRSTEAFF,TGTGCCAGCTCACCACCGGCAGGGCGAAGTACTGAAGCTTTCTTT
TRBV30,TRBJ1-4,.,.,CAWSVTGTSEKLFF,TGTGCCTGGAGTGTTACCGGGACATCCGAAAAACTGTTTTTT
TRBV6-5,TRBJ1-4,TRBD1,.,CASSYSTGANEKLFF,TGTGCCAGCAGTTACTCGACAGGGGCTAATGAAAAACTGTTTTTT
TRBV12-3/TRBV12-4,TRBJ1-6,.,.,CASSRRGPLHF,TGTGCCAGCAGCCGAAGGGGACCCCTCCACTTT
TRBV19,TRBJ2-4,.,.,CASKDRGKAKNIQYF,TGTGCCAGTAAAGACCGGGGGAAGGCCAAAAACATTCAGTACTTC
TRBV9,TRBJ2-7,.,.,CASSDGQNYEQYF,TGTGCCAGCAGCGACGGACAGAACTACGAGCAGTACTTC
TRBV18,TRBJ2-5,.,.,CASSLQGGETQYF,TGTGCCAGCTCTCTACAGGGTGGGGAGACCCAGTACTTC
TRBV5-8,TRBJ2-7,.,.,CASSLNWGVDTYEQYF,TGTGCCAGCAGCCTGAATTGGGGAGTAGACACCTACGAGCAGTACTTC
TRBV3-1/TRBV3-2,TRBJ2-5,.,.,CASTIQGSETQYF,TGTGCCAGCACTATACAGGGTTCGGAGACCCAGTACTTC
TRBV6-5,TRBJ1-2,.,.,CASSREGYGYTF,TGTGCCAGCAGTCGGGAGGGATATGGCTACACCTTC
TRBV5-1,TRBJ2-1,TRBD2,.,CASSLAGLAGGRQQFF,TGCGCCAGCAGCTTGGCCGGACTAGCGGGGGGGCGGCAGCAGTTCTTC
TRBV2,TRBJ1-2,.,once,CASGGSYGYTF,TGTGCCAGCGGAGGTAGCTATGGCTACACCTTC
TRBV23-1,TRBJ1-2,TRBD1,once,CASSQSTGKLANYGYTF,TGCGCCAGCAGTCAATCGACAGGGAAATTGGCTAACTATGGCTACACCTTC
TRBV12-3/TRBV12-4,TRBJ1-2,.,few,CASSSRTVYGYTF,TGTGCCAGCAGTTCCCGGACAGTCTATGGCTACACCTTC
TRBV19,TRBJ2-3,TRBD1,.,CASSTQGVDTQYF,TGTGCCAGTAGTACCCAGGGGGTCGATACGCAGTATTTT
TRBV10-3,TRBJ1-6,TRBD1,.,CAISAAGGRDNSPLHF,TGTGCCATCAGTGCCGCAGGGGGCAGGGATAATTCACCCCTCCACTTT
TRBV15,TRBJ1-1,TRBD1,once,CATNPSLDRGTEAFF,TGTGCCACCAATCCAAGCCTAGACAGGGGCACTGAAGCTTTCTTT
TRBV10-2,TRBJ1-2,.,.,CASSADSYGYTF,TGCGCCAGCAGTGCAGACAGCTATGGCTACACCTTC
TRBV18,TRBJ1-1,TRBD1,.,CASSPTQTGRTEAFF,TGTGCCAGCTCACCAACCCAGACAGGGCGGACTGAAGCTTTCTTT
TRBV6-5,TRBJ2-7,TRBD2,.,CASSYGAGVYEQYF,TGTGCCAGCAGTTACGGGGCGGGGGTCTACGAGCAGTACTTC
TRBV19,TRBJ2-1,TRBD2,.,CASSLLRTSGSEQFF,TGTGCCAGTAGTCTTCTCCGGACTAGCGGGTCGGAGCAGTTCTTC
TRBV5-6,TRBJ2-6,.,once,CASSLWQGLGANVLTF,TGTGCCAGCAGCTTGTGGCAGGGTCTTGGGGCCAACGTCCTGACTTTC
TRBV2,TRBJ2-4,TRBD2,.,CASSGGRGEGNIQYF,TGTGCCAGCAGTGGGGGGAGGGGAGAGGGAAACATTCAGTACTTC
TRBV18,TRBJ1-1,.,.,CASSPTENTEAFF,TGTGCCAGCTCACCGACAGAGAACACTGAAGCTTTCTTT
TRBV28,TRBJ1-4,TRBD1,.,CASSPLPTGGYEKLFF,TGTGCCAGCAGCCCTCTCCCGACAGGGGGCTATGAAAAACTGTTTTTT
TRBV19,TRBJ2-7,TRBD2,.,CASSLPSGAQQYF,TGTGCCAGTAGTTTACCTAGCGGGGCCCAGCAGTACTTC
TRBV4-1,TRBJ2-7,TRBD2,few,CASSRGLAGDYEQYF,TGCGCCAGCAGCCGGGGACTAGCGGGGGATTACGAGCAGTACTTC
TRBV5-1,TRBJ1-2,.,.,CASSSQQNYGYTF,TGCGCCAGCAGTTCACAACAGAACTATGGCTACACCTTC
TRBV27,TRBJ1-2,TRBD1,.,CASSSPTEGGAGYTF,TGTGCCAGCAGTTCCCCCACGGAAGGGGGCGCGGGCTACACCTTC
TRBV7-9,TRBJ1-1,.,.,CASSLARVNTEAFF,TGTGCCAGCAGCTTAGCCAGGGTGAACACTGAAGCTTTCTTT
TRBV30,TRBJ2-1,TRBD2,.,CAWSHGTSGGTFF,TGTGCCTGGAGCCACGGGACTAGCGGGGGGACCTTCTTC